This T cell receptor beta chain stems from a study of tumor and adjacent non-tumor tissue in lung cancer. About the study: The cohort had approximately 13 adenocarcinoma, a couple of squamous cell and 1 small cell patients. Samples averaged about 4.2 million productive TCRbeta reads each. Study observations and caveats: Tumor repertoires had a smaller top 100 clone share than normal lung.

Three rounds of nested PCR, following a modified ARM-PCR protocol, produced the TCRbeta library. MiXCR, applied by TCRdb to the multiplex PCR reads, yields one record per CDR3 protein. The table lists about 70,000 distinct CDR3 sequences, approximately 73% of them singletons, with 28% in the top ten. No cell sorting was done before RNA was extracted from the tissue. In regard to this clonotype: The target antigen is unknown. The junction differs from germline at one of its ends, possibly a read error.

Material: lung tumor tissue. The clonotype comes from a man between 60 and 70 years old with non-small cell lung cancer.

The chain's CDR3 is CSVRNPVGSGLRDTQYF. CDR3 nucleotide sequence: TGCAGTGTTAGAAATCCGGTAGGCAGCGGGCTGCGTGATACACAGTATTTT. The V gene is TRBV20-1, the J gene TRBJ2-3; D may be TRBD2 (6 bases). CDR1 is DFQATT, CDR2 SNEGSKA, per germline (reference sequence). The CDR3 is 17 residues long.